These 17 T cell receptor beta chains were sequenced from one sample in a study of cytotoxic CD8 clonotypes in ibrutinib-treated CLL. This table comes from immunoSEQ multiplex PCR, and its TCRdb copy is limited to in-frame clones, with some not included. The top ten hold around 6.5% of the sample, which has fewer than 400,000 clones, roughly 70% seen once. The specimen comprised PBMCs, sampled after 36 months of ibrutinib treatment. These receptors were collected from a human donor with chronic lymphocytic leukemia.

The CDR3 coding sequence is TGTGCCAGCAGCTGGAGGGGGTTGTTTACCGGGGAGCTGTTTTTT. Translating it yields CASSWRGLFTGELFF. The chain uses TRBV28 and TRBJ2-2, with D perhaps given as TRBD1 or TRBD2 (6 bases each). Per the germline V gene, CDR1 is MDHEN and CDR2 is SYDVKM. Trimming left V 6 bases short and J 5 bases short, with 16 bases between. The CDR3 has 15 amino acids.

The chain is built from TRBV4-3 and TRBJ1-1; D remains unclear. V was cut by 0 bases and J by 0 bases, with 11 bases left in between. Germline lookup yields CDR1 LGHNA and CDR2 YSLEER. The CDR3 is 16 amino acids. DNA for the CDR3: TGCGCCAGCAGCCAAGACGATCGGAGGATGAACACTGAAGCTTTCTTT. Residues: CASSQDDRRMNTEAFF.

The chain carries TRBV12-5 and TRBJ2-5; D is undetermined. Germline CDR1 reads LGHNT; CDR2 reads FRNRAP. V was clipped by 3 bases and J by 7 bases, with 15 bases between them. The CDR3 is 14 residues long. CDR3 bases: TGTGCTAGTGGTTTAGGTACGCGTGCTGGGACCCAGTACTTC. Translating it yields CASGLGTRAGTQYF.

The chain employs TRBV13 and TRBJ2-3; a weak D match, TRBD1 (6 bases). The germline V gene encodes CDR1 PRHDT and CDR2 FYEKMQ (reference sequence). Trimming shortened V by 4 bases and J by 2 bases, and 22 bases separated the two germline ends. The CDR3 is made up of 18 amino acids. CDR3 DNA: TGTGCCAGCAGCTGGAAAGTTGGTGTTGGACAGAACACAGATACGCAGTATTTT. It translates to CASSWKVGVGQNTDTQYF.

The V call is TRBV7-9, the J call TRBJ1-2, with 9 bases matching TRBD1. CDR3 size: 12 residues. The germline V gene has CDR1 SEHNR and CDR2 FQNEAQ (reference sequence). Trimming took 5 bases from V and 12 from J; bases not matched to a gene: 7. This CDR3 is CASSLGTGINTF. The CDR3 DNA follows: TGTGCCAGCAGCCTCGGGACAGGGATTAACACCTTC. The full variable domain, with the rest looked up from reference TRBV7-9 and TRBJ1-2, is DTGVSQNPRHKITKRGQNVTFRCDPISEHNRLYWYRQTLGQGPEFLTYFQNEAQLEKSRLLSDRFSAERPKGSFSTLEIQRTEQGDSAMYLCASSLGTGINTFGSGTRLTVV.

The CDR3 loop reads CASSFGPRETQYF. The CDR3, as DNA: TGTGCCAGCAGCTTCGGACCGAGGGAGACCCAGTACTTC. The V call is TRBV11-2, the J call TRBJ2-5; D remains unclear. With 3 bases removed from V and 5 bases from J, the gap between germline ends came to 10 bases. The CDR3 is made up of 13 amino acids. Germline V gene lookup returns CDR1 SGHAT and CDR2 FQNNGV.

V usage is TRBV4-1 and J usage is TRBJ2-1; possibly TRBD2 for D (5 bases). The CDR3 covers 16 residues. Trimming pared 0 bases from V and 2 bases from J, leaving 11 bases between. CDR1 and CDR2 (germline): MGHRA, YSYEKL. The CDR3 protein is CASSQEGRGTYNEQFF. The CDR3 nucleotides are TGCGCCAGCAGCCAAGAAGGGAGAGGTACCTACAATGAGCAGTTCTTC.

This clone showed up just a few times. This chain connects TRBV7-2 to TRBJ1-2; 9 bases are a match to TRBD1. This CDR3 comprises 15 residues. V shed 4 bases, J shed 7 bases, and the junction held 10 bases outside the gene matches. Germline V gene sequence: CDR1 SGHTA, CDR2 FQGNSA. The CDR3 protein is CASSSRTGVMGGYTF. Written as DNA, the CDR3 is TGTGCCAGCAGCTCGCGGACAGGGGTAATGGGTGGCTACACCTTC. The variable domain in full, completed from reference TRBV7-2 and TRBJ1-2, reads GAGVSQSPSNKVTEKGKDVELRCDPISGHTALYWYRQSLGQGLEFLIYFQGNSAPDKSGLPSDRFSAERTGGSVSTLTIQRTQQEDSAVYLCASSSRTGVMGGYTFGSGTRLTVV.

This clone was found a few times. The J gene is TRBJ1-1, the V gene TRBV5-1; TRBD1 might be the D (5 bases). Trimming shortened V by 4 bases and J by 1 base, and 11 bases separated the two germline ends. The CDR3 extends over 14 amino acids. Germline assignment: CDR1 SGHRS and CDR2 YFSETQ. CDR3 in DNA: TGCGCCAGCAGCCCACAGGCTACGAACACTGAAGCTTTCTTT. Its translation is CASSPQATNTEAFF.

V is TRBV28 and J is TRBJ2-3; D uncertain. Germline V gene lookup returns CDR1 MDHEN and CDR2 SYDVKM. V lost 2 bases and J 2 bases, leaving 5 bases between the germline ends. The CDR3 loop spans 13 amino acids. For the CDR3, the DNA is TGTGCCAGCAGTTTAACAGACACAGATACGCAGTATTTT. Its protein is CASSLTDTDTQYF.

At least ten counts were recorded for this clone. V and J are TRBV6-5 and TRBJ1-1; D is undetermined. The ends were cut back, 0 bases at V and 4 bases at J, with 12 bases in the middle. The length of the CDR3 is 15 residues. Germline V lookup: CDR1 MNHEY, CDR2 SVGAGI. Written as DNA, the CDR3 is TGTGCCAGCAGTTACTCCAGAGGGTTGGCCACTGAAGCTTTCTTT. The encoded protein is CASSYSRGLATEAFF.

This chain uses TRBV2 with TRBJ1-3; maybe TRBD1 (5 bases). The CDR3 extends over 15 amino acids. Germline values: CDR1 SNHLY, CDR2 FYNNEI. Trimming shortened V by 6 bases and J by 8 bases, and 20 bases separated the two germline ends. The CDR3 loop is CASSILGTSSDTIYF. The CDR3 nucleotides read TGTGCCAGCAGCATTTTAGGGACTTCGTCGGACACCATATATTTT. Full variable domain (outside the CDR3, taken from reference TRBV2 and TRBJ1-3): EPEVTQTPSHQVTQMGQEVILRCVPISNHLYFYWYRQILGQKVEFLVSFYNNEISEKSEIFDDQFSVERPDGSNFTLKIRSTKLEDSAMYFCASSILGTSSDTIYFGEGSWLTVV.

The J gene is TRBJ2-1, the V gene TRBV28; the match to TRBD2 covers 11 bases. The germline CDR1 and CDR2 sequences are MDHEN and SYDVKM. The CDR3 is 17 residues long. With V trimmed by 2 bases and J by 8 bases, 11 bases remained unmatched. CDR3 sequence (DNA): TGTGCCAGCAGTTTAATCCGAACTAGCGGGAGTTCGTATGAGCAGTTCTTC. Its protein product is CASSLIRTSGSSYEQFF.

The rearrangement uses TRBV27 and TRBJ2-7; 7 bases line up with TRBD1. Germline V CDR1 and CDR2: MNHEY, SMNVEV (reference sequence). V was clipped by 5 bases and J by 3 bases; unmatched bases: 10. The CDR3 runs to 15 residues. In DNA, the CDR3 is TGTGCCAGCAGTACGCGATACAGGGGATTCTACGAGCAGTACTTC. This encodes CASSTRYRGFYEQYF.

The chain carries TRBV9 and TRBJ2-3; no reliable D call. The germline V gene has CDR1 SGDLS and CDR2 YYNGEE. Trimming left V 0 bases short and J 14 bases short, with 16 bases between. The CDR3 runs 13 residues. This CDR3 is CASSVGSHSAPYF. The CDR3 nucleotides are TGTGCCAGCAGCGTAGGGAGCCACTCCGCCCCGTATTTT. Drawing the rest from reference TRBV9 and TRBJ2-3, the complete variable domain is DSGVTQTPKHLITATGQRVTLRCSPRSGDLSVYWYQQSLDQGLQFLIQYYNGEERAKGNILERFSAQQFPDLHSELNLSSLELGDSALYFCASSVGSHSAPYFGPGTRLTVL.

The V and J genes are TRBV28 and TRBJ1-1, with 8 bases identical to TRBD1. The CDR3 is made up of 11 amino acids. Germline CDR1 MDHEN, CDR2 SYDVKM. After removal of 6 bases from V and 12 bases from J, the junction contained 6 bases not matched to a gene. The CDR3 protein is CASRLDRESFF. In DNA form, the CDR3 reads TGTGCCAGCAGACTGGACAGGGAGTCTTTCTTT.

The chain is built from TRBV7-8 and TRBJ2-7, with 9 bases identical to TRBD1. Per the germline V gene, CDR1 is SGHVS and CDR2 is FQNEAQ. Germline trimming cut 6 bases from V and 4 bases from J; bases unmatched to any gene: 10. The CDR3 has 15 residues. CDR3 sequence reads: CASSSGIGQGYEQYF. CDR3 in DNA: TGTGCCAGCAGTTCCGGCATAGGACAGGGGTACGAGCAGTACTTC.